The 18 T cell receptor beta chains below come from one sample, sequenced in a study of long-term antiretroviral therapy in people with HIV. Version v3.0 of the immunoSEQ assay ran at survey level. Profiling relied on immunoSEQ multiplex PCR, and the TCRdb table lists in-frame clones only, not all of them. The table includes 20,000 or so clones, around 86% detected once. This specimen was unsorted PBMCs, taken 0.2 years before starting antiretroviral therapy. These receptors were obtained from a man between 18 and 29 years old with HIV.

The chain employs TRBV30 and TRBJ1-5; 7 bases are a match to TRBD1. With V trimmed by 0 bases and J by 4 bases, 3 bases remained unmatched. CDR1 is GTSNPN and CDR2 is SVGIG in the germline V gene (reference sequence). The CDR3 extends over 14 amino acids. The CDR3 loop is CAWSVLQGNQPQHF. CDR3 nucleotide sequence: TGTGCCTGGAGTGTATTACAGGGGAATCAGCCCCAGCATTTT. Based on the CDR3 plus reference TRBV30 and TRBJ1-5, the full variable domain is SQTIHQWPATLVQPVGSPLSLECTVEGTSNPNLYWYRQAAGRGLQLLFYSVGIGQISSEVPQNLSASRPQDRQFILSSKKLLLSDSGFYLCAWSVLQGNQPQHFGDGTRLSIL.

The chain uses TRBV19 and TRBJ2-1; TRBD2 aligns across 10 bases. The junction had 5 bases not matched to a gene; V was cut back by 0 bases and J by 6 bases. There are 16 residues in the CDR3. The germline V gene has CDR1 LNHDA and CDR2 SQIVND (reference sequence). CDR3 sequence: CASSIDPSGSGNEQFF. The CDR3 DNA reads TGTGCCAGTAGTATAGACCCTAGCGGGAGCGGCAATGAGCAGTTCTTC.

DNA of the CDR3: TGCGCCAGCAGCTCCACGTACTTGGAGGGGGCTAACTATGGCTACACCTTC. This codes for CASSSTYLEGANYGYTF. The chain has TRBV4-3 and TRBJ1-2; D perhaps matches TRBD1 (6 bases). The CDR3 is 17 amino acids. Germline V gives CDR1 LGHNA, CDR2 YSLEER. V was trimmed by 5 bases and J by 0 bases, leaving 19 bases between them.

The V and J genes are TRBV9 and TRBJ2-3; weak D call: TRBD2 (5 bases). Trimming removed 1 base from V and 5 bases from J, with 11 bases in between. In germline, CDR1 is SGDLS, CDR2 YYNGEE. The CDR3 totals 14 residues. The CDR3 coding sequence is TGTGCCAGCAGCGTAAGGCTAGCTCGAGATACGCAGTATTTT. The encoded protein is CASSVRLARDTQYF.

The J gene is TRBJ2-1, the V gene TRBV7-9; 10 nucleotides match TRBD2. With V trimmed by 2 bases and J by 7 bases, 5 bases remained unmatched. This CDR3 region has 15 residues. CDR1 is SEHNR and CDR2 is FQNEAQ in the germline V gene (reference sequence). The CDR3 sequence is CASSLSGLARNEQFF. CDR3 bases: TGTGCCAGCAGCTTATCGGGACTAGCGCGGAATGAGCAGTTCTTC.

The chain employs TRBV30 and TRBJ2-7, with 13 nucleotides matching TRBD2. This CDR3 has 15 amino acids. The germline V gene encodes CDR1 GTSNPN and CDR2 SVGIG (reference sequence). The J segment lost 7 bases and the V segment lost 4 bases, leaving 10 bases of the junction unmatched. The CDR3 nucleotides read TGTGCCTGGATGGAACTAGCGGGAGGGCCGAATGAGCAGTACTTC. Protein: CAWMELAGGPNEQYF.

J is TRBJ2-5 and V is TRBV27, with D possibly being TRBD2 (5 bases). Germline loops: CDR1 MNHEY, CDR2 SMNVEV (reference sequence). V dropped 10 bases and J dropped 1 base, with 16 bases sitting between them. This CDR3 contains 14 residues. The CDR3 is CATSELGVQETQYF. As DNA, the CDR3 is TGTGCCACATCAGAGTTGGGAGTCCAAGAGACCCAGTACTTC.

This clone was counted only a few times. The chain recombines TRBV19 with TRBJ1-1; weak D call: TRBD1 (5 bases). Germline CDR1 reads LNHDA; CDR2 reads SQIVND (reference sequence). V shed 5 bases and J shed 3 bases, with 13 bases lying between them. The CDR3 extends over 14 amino acids. CDR3 DNA sequence: TGTGCCAGTAGTGTCAGGGCTCGGGACACTGAAGCTTTCTTT. Protein sequence: CASSVRARDTEAFF.

This clone was detected a few times. The rearrangement joins TRBV5-4 to TRBJ2-7, with D possibly TRBD2 on 6 matching bases. CDR3 length equals 13 residues. Trimming took 3 bases from V and 3 from J, leaving 10 bases between them. The germline V gene encodes CDR1 SGHNT and CDR2 YYREEE (reference sequence). CDR3 sequence (DNA): TGTGCCAGCAGCTACGGGAGAGACTACGAGCAGTACTTC. Protein product: CASSYGRDYEQYF.

The CDR3: CASSSGVGNEQFF. DNA of the CDR3: TGCGCCAGCAGCTCAGGGGTTGGTAATGAGCAGTTCTTC. V is TRBV5-1 and J is TRBJ2-1; weak D call: TRBD1 (6 bases). The CDR3 totals 13 residues. Germline CDR1 SGHRS, CDR2 YFSETQ. Trimming pared 3 bases from V and 7 bases from J, leaving 11 bases between.

This rearrangement joins TRBV11-1 to TRBJ2-7; D call uncertain. The germline gives CDR1 SGHAT, CDR2 FQDESV (reference sequence). CDR3 length: 16 amino acids. Trimming stripped 1 base from V and 2 bases from J, with 15 bases between. Here the CDR3 DNA reads TGTGCCAGCAGCTTAGAGTTTTCAGAACGACCCTACGAGCAGTACTTC. Translated, it gives CASSLEFSERPYEQYF.

This chain joins TRBV19 and TRBJ2-2; TRBD2 matches at 11 bases. CDR3 size: 15 residues. The V segment lost 6 bases and the J segment 3 bases; nucleotides outside the gene matches: 3. The germline CDR1 and CDR2 sequences are LNHDA and SQIVND (reference sequence). CDR3 amino acids: CASRTSGAHTGELFF. In DNA form, the CDR3 reads TGTGCCAGTAGGACTAGCGGGGCCCACACCGGGGAGCTGTTTTTT.

The chain carries TRBV9 and TRBJ2-7; 9 positions agree with TRBD2. Germline loops: CDR1 SGDLS, CDR2 YYNGEE. This CDR3 spans 16 amino acids. Trimming cost V 0 bases and J 4 bases; bases outside gene matches: 8. CDR3 loop: CASSVDPTSGQYEQYF. CDR3 coding DNA: TGTGCCAGCAGCGTAGACCCAACTAGCGGGCAATACGAGCAGTACTTC.

This chain links TRBV7-2 with TRBJ1-5; the match to TRBD1 covers 7 bases. This CDR3 is built from 14 residues. Germline V CDR1 and CDR2: SGHTA, FQGNSA. The J segment lost 8 bases and the V segment lost 1 base, leaving 5 bases of the junction unmatched. The CDR3 loop is CASSLGGGREPQHF. CDR3 nucleotide sequence: TGTGCCAGCAGCTTAGGAGGGGGCCGGGAGCCCCAGCATTTT.

This clone was counted a few times. The chain has TRBV9 and TRBJ2-7, with 8 positions matching TRBD2. V dropped 3 bases and J dropped 0; count of bases not matched to a gene: 2. Germline CDR1 SGDLS, CDR2 YYNGEE. The length of the CDR3 is 14 residues. The CDR3 DNA reads as TGTGCCAGCAGCGGGACTAGCAGCTCCTACGAGCAGTACTTC. As protein: CASSGTSSSYEQYF.

The chain has TRBV2 and TRBJ1-1, with TRBD1 matching 7 bases. V gave up 5 bases and J gave up 0 bases; unmatched junction bases: 6. This CDR3 has 15 amino acids. Germline V CDR1 and CDR2: SNHLY, FYNNEI. The CDR3 region has the DNA TGTGCCAGCAGTTTACCGGGACAGATGAACACTGAAGCTTTCTTT. Amino acid sequence: CASSLPGQMNTEAFF.

The chain carries TRBV7-6 and TRBJ1-2; 8 positions match TRBD1. This CDR3 region has 15 residues. V lost 1 base, J lost 8 bases, and 9 bases stayed unmatched. Germline loops: CDR1 SGHVS, CDR2 FNYEAQ. The CDR3 DNA reads as TGTGCCAGCAGCTTAGGGGCAGGGGGCGCAGAAGGCTACACCTTC. It yields the protein CASSLGAGGAEGYTF.

J is TRBJ2-7 and V is TRBV30; TRBD1 matches at 9 bases. Unmatched junction bases numbered 6, after V lost 5 bases and J lost 7 bases. The CDR3 has 12 residues. Per the germline V gene, CDR1 is GTSNPN and CDR2 is SVGIG (reference sequence). CDR3: CAWQQGAQEQYF. The CDR3 nucleotides read TGTGCCTGGCAACAGGGGGCGCAAGAGCAGTACTTC.